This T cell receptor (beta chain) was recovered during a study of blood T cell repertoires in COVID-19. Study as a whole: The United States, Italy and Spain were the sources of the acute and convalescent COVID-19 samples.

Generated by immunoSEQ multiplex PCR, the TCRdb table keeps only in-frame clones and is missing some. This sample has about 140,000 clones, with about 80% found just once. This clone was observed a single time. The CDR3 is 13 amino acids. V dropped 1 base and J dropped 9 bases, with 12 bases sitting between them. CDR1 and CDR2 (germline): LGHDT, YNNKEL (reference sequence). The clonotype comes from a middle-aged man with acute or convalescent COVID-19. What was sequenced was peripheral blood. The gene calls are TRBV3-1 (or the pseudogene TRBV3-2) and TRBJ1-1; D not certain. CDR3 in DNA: TGTGCCAGCAGCCAAGTCGAATCCGGTAAAGCTTTCTTT. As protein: CASSQVESGKAFF.